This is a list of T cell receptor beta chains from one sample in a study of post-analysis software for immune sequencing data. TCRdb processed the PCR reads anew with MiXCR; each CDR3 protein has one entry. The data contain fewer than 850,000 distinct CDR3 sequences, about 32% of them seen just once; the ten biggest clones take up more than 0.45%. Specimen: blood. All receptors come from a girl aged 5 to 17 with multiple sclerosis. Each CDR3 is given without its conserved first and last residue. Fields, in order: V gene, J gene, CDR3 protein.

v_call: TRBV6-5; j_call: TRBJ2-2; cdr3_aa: ASTHPNTGELF
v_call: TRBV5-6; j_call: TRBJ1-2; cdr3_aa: ASSWRTGSVGYT
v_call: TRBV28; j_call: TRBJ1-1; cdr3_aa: ASRQGGIRVDTEAF
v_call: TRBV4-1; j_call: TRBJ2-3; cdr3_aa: ASSQDVALQGAGTDTQY
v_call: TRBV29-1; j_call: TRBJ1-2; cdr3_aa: SVGGDRVNYGYT
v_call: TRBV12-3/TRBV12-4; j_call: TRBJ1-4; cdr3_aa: ASSRLANEKLF
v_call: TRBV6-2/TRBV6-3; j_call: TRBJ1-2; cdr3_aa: ASSYERRQGTFGYT
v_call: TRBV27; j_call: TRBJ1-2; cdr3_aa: ASSLWAGDGYT
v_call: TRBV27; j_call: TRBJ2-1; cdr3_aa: ASSLSVGGQGYNEQF
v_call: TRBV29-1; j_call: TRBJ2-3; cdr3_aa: SVLGSGGGGYTDTQY
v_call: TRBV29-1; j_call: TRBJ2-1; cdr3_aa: SVGQVINEQF
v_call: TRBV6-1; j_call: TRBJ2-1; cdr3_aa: ASSELGGRYNEQF
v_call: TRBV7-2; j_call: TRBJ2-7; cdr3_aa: ASSVQQGRHEQY
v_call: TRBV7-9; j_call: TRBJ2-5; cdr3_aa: ASSFLAKETQY
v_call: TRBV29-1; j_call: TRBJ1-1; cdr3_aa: SVVGASLATEAF
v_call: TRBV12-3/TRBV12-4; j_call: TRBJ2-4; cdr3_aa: ASGWTGDAKNIQY
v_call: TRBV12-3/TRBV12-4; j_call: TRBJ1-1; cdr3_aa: ASNLQGAVTEAF
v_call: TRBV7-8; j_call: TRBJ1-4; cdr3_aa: ASSLVSGYDEKLF
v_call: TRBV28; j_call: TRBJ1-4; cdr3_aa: ASSPTNGGRNEKLF
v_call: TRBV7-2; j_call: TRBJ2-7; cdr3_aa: ASSLAHNEQY